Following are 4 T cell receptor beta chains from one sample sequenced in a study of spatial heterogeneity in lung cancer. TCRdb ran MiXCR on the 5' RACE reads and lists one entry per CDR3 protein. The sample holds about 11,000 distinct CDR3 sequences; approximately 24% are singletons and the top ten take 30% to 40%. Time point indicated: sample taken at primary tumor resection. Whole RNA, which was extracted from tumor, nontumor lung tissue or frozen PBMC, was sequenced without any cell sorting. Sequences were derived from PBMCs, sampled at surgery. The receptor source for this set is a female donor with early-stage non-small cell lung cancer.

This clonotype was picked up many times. CDR3 DNA sequence: TGTGCCAGCAGCCAAGACGGATTGAACACTGAAGCTTTCTTT. Amino acids: CASSQDGLNTEAFF. The chain has TRBV3-1 and TRBJ1-1; no clear D. The CDR3 runs to 14 residues. Germline CDR1 is LGHDT and CDR2 is YNNKEL (reference sequence). Trimming removed 0 bases at V and 0 bases at J, with 5 bases between.

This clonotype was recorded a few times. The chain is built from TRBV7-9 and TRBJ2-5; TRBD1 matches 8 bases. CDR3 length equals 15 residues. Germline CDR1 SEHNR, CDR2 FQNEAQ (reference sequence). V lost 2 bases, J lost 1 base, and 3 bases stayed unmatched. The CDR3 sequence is CASSLPGGAQETQYF. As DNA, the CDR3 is TGTGCCAGCAGCTTACCAGGGGGCGCCCAAGAGACCCAGTACTTC.

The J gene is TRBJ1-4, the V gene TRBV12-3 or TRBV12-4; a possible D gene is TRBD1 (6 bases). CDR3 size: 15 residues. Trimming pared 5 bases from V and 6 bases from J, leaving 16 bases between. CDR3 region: CASSLFGGADEKLFF. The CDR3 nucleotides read TGTGCCAGCAGTCTTTTCGGGGGGGCGGATGAAAAACTGTTTTTT.

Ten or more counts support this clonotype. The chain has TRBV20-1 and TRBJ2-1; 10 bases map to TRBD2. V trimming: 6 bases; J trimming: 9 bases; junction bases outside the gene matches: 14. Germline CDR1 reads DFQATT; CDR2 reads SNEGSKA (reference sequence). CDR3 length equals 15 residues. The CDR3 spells CSAPSGSSLFGEQFF. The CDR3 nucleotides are TGCAGTGCCCCTAGCGGGAGCTCCCTTTTTGGTGAGCAGTTCTTC.